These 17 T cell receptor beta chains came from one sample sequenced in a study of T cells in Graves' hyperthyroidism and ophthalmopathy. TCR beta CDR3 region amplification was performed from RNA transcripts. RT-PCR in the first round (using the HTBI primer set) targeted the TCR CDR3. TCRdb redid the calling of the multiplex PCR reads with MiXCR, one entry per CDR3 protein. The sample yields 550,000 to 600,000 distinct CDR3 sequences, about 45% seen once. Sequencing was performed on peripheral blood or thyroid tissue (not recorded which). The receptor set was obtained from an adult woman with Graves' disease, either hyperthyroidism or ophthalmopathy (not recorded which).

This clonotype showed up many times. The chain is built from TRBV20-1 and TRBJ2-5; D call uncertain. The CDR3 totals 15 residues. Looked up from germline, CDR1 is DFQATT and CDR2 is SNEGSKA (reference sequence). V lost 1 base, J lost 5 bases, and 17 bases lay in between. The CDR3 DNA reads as TGCAGTGCTAGAGCCGTGGGCCAGCTTAGGGAGACCCAGTACTTC. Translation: CSARAVGQLRETQYF.

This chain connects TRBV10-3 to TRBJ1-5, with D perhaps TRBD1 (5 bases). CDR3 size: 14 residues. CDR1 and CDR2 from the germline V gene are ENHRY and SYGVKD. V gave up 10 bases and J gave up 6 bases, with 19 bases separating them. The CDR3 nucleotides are TGTGCCAGTCTAAGGCGGGGCGCAGGTCAGCCCCAGCATTTT. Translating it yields CASLRRGAGQPQHF.

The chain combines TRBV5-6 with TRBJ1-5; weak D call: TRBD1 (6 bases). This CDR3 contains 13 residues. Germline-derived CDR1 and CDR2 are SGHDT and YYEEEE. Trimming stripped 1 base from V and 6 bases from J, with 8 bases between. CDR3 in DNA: TGTGCCAGCAGCTTGTCAGGGGTTCAGCCCCAGCATTTT. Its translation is CASSLSGVQPQHF.

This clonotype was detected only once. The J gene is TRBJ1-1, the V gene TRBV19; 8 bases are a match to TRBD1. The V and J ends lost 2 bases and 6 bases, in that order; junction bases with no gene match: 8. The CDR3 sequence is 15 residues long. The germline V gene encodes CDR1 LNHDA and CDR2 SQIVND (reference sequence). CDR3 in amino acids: CASSITRTGSPEAFF. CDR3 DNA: TGTGCCAGTAGTATAACCCGGACAGGGTCCCCTGAAGCTTTCTTT.

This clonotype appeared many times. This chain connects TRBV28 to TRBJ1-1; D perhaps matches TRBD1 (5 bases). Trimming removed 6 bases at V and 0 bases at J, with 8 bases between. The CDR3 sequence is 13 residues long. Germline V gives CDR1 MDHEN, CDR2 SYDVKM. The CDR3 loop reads CASRRGLNTEAFF. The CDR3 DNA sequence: TGTGCCAGCAGGAGGGGTTTGAACACTGAAGCTTTCTTT. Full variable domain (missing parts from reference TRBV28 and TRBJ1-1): DVKVTQSSRYLVKRTGEKVFLECVQDMDHENMFWYRQDPGLGLRLIYFSYDVKMKEKGDIPEGYSVSREKKERFSLILESASTNQTSMYLCASRRGLNTEAFFGQGTRLTVV.

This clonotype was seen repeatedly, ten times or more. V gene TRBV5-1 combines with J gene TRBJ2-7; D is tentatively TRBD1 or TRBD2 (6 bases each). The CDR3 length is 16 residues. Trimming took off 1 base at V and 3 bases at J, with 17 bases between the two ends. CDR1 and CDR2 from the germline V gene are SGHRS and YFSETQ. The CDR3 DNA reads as TGCGCCAGCAGCTTGAAAGGGGGGCAGGGCATCTACGAGCAGTACTTC. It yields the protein CASSLKGGQGIYEQYF.

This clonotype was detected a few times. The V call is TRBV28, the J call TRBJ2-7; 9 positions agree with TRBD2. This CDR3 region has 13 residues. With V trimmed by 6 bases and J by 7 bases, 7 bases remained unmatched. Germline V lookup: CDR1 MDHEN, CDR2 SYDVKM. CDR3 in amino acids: CASRSSGRGEQYF. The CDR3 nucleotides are TGTGCCAGCAGGAGTAGCGGGAGAGGAGAGCAGTACTTC.

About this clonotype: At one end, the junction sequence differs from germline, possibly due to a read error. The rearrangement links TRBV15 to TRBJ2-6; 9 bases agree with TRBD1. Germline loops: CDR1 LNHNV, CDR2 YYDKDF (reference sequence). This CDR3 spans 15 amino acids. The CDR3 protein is CATSRDRQGVNILTF. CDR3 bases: TGTGCCACCAGCAGAGATCGACAGGGGGTCAACATCCTGACTTTC.

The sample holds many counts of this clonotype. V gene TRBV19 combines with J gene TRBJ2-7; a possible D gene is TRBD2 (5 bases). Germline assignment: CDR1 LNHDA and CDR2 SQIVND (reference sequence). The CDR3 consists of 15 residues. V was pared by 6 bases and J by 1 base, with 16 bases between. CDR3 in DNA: TGTGCCAGTAGGATAAGCGGCCTCCTGTCCTACGAGCAGTACTTC. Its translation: CASRISGLLSYEQYF.

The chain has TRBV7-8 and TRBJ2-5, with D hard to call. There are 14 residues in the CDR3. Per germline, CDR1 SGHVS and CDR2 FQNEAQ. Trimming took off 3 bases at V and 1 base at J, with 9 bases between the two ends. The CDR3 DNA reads TGTGCCAGCAGCTTGAGTCGGTCCCAAGAGACCCAGTACTTC. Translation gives CASSLSRSQETQYF. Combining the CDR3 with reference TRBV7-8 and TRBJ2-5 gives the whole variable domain GAGVSQSPRYKVAKRGQDVALRCDPISGHVSLFWYQQALGQGPEFLTYFQNEAQLDKSGLPSDRFFAERPEGSVSTLKIQRTQQEDSAVYLCASSLSRSQETQYFGPGTRLLVL.

The CDR3 DNA follows: TGTGCCAGCAGCACTCGTCGACAGGGCCAAAATGAAAAACTGTTTTTT. This sequence encodes CASSTRRQGQNEKLFF. The chain couples TRBV11-2 to TRBJ1-4, with 7 nucleotides matching TRBD1. V gave up 5 bases and J gave up 5 bases; unmatched junction bases: 11. From germline, CDR1 is SGHAT and CDR2 FQNNGV. The CDR3 spans 16 residues.

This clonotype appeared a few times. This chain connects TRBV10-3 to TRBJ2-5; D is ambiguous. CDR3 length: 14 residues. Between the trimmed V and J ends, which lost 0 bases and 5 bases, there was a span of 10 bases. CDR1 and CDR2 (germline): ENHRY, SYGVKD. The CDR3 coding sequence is TGTGCCATCAGTGAGTCGGGGTTGATGGAGACCCAGTACTTC. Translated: CAISESGLMETQYF.

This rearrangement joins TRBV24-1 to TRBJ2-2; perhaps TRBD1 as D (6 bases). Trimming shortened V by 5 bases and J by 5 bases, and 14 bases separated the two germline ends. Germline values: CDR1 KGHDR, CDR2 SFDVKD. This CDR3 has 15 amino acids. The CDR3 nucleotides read TGTGCCACCAGTGTACGGGGACAAGGGACCGGGGAGCTGTTTTTT. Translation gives CATSVRGQGTGELFF.

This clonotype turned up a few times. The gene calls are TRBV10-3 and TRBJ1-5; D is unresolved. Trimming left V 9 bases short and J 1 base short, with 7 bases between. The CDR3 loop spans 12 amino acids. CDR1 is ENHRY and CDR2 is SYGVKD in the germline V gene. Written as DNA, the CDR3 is TGTGCCATTGGAGGGAGCAATCAGCCCCAGCATTTT. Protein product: CAIGGSNQPQHF.

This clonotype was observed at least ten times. The CDR3 here is CASSPSRDQPQHF. The CDR3 nucleotides read TGTGCCAGCTCACCAAGTAGAGATCAGCCCCAGCATTTT. The genes are TRBV18 and TRBJ1-5, with unresolved D. Germline CDR1 and CDR2: KGHSH and LQKENI. The CDR3 is 13 residues long. V shed 2 bases and J shed 5 bases, with 7 bases lying between them.

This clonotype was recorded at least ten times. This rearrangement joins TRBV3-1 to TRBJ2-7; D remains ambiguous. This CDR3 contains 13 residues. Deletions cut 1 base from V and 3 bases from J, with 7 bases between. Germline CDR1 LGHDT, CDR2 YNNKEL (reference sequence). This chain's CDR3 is CASSQGRYYEQYF. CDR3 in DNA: TGTGCCAGCAGCCAAGGACGGTACTACGAGCAGTACTTC.

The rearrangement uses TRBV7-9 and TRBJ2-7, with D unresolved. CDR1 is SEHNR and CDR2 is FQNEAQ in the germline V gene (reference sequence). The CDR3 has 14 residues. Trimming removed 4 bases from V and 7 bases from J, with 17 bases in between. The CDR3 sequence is CASSSARVGREQYF. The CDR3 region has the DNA TGTGCCAGCAGCTCGGCACGAGTAGGTCGGGAGCAGTACTTC.